Sequencing of this TCR beta chain was carried out in a study of blood T cell repertoires in COVID-19 (dated by TCRdb to the early 2020s). Study-level background: Samples covering the acute and convalescent phases of COVID-19 were provided by collaborators in the United States, Italy and Spain. The dataset comprised deeply sampled blood TCRbeta repertoires from subjects exposed to, actively infected with, or recovered from COVID-19. A freely available public database, intended as a resource for researchers studying the immune response to SARS-CoV-2, is where the repertoires were released. The prospective study material was composed of cDNA or gDNA derived from T cells, B-cell-depleted T cells, or PBMCs. Nearly every sample came with metadata listing a de-identified subject ID, COVID-19 status, age in years and sex. The samples were drawn from the first 160 participants of the ongoing ImmuneRACE study and from 1,254 subjects provided by 6 global collaborators. HLA class I and class II types, where available, came from metadata supplied by the sample provider rather than from assay-based typing.

General study outcomes and caveats: Clinical and demographic metadata were provided uncurated, with the amount varying by source and participant.

TCRbeta CDR3 regions were amplified from genomic DNA using the immunoSEQ Assay, a bias-controlled multiplex PCR. The original methods were these. The number of nucleated cells in each sample was estimated by amplification of reference gene primers within the assay. Sequence reads were collapsed and filtered to measure the absolute abundance of every unique TCRbeta CDR3 rearrangement. For each sample, productive Simpson clonality was calculated by taking the square root of Simpson's diversity index across productive rearrangements. This is the immuneACCESS table as TCRdb keeps it, with only in-frame sequences that have V and J called. A part of the clones is gone; compared with another copy, unresolved V genes explain less than half, and the rest is unexplained. That table furnishes V, J and clone size, whereas the DNA furnished D and trimming. The sample includes roughly 150,000 clones, with 75% to 90% observed a single time. The top ten constitute around 6.1% of the sample.

From the cysteine through the phenylalanine, the CDR3 covers 16 amino acids. The retained sequence is limited to the CDR3, 48 bases, with the frame set at the first base. CDR1 and CDR2 are drawn from the germline V gene: SNHLY, FYNNEI. V is clipped by 6 bases and J by 0 bases, and the sequence between their germline boundaries is 12 bases long. Each collaborating institution followed its own protocols to collect whole blood in K2EDTA tubes. Collaborator samples were shipped for TCRbeta analysis as frozen whole blood, isolated PBMCs, or DNA extracted from either sample type. This clone was detected once. Its antigen has not been determined. The sample holds no much larger clone one base away, and base qualities are not on file.

The rearranged segments are TRBV2 and TRBJ1-6, with TRBD1 tentatively as D gene (6 bases match). This sequence originates from an elderly man with acute or convalescent COVID-19. Sequencing was done on a sample of peripheral blood. The CDR3 region: CASRPTGSSYNSPLHF. The nucleotide sequence reads TGTGCCAGCAGACCAACAGGGAGCTCCTATAATTCACCCCTCCACTTT.